This T cell receptor (beta chain) was retrieved from a study of cytomegalovirus exposure and HLA in healthy donors. Looking at the study overall: The study placed approximately 81% of its approximately 400 genotyped donors in the Caucasian-associated ancestry cluster.

The study ran its PCR with 60 Vbeta and 13 Jbeta primers. The assay was immunoSEQ multiplex PCR, and TCRdb's table has in-frame clones only and misses some. The sample holds roughly 110,000 clones, about 79% seen once. On this clone itself: What it binds is not known.

The study's findings and limits: Diagnosis of cytomegalovirus status made by the classifier reportedly showed high specificity and sensitivity.

Trimming at V came to 4 bases and at J to 1 base, leaving 4 bases not matched to a gene. The germline CDR1 and CDR2 sequences are SGHRS and YFSETQ. This CDR3 comprises 17 residues. The material sequenced was PBMCs. The chain uses TRBV5-1 and TRBJ2-1, with 14 bases lining up with TRBD2. The TCR originated in a human donor in good health. The CDR3 DNA is TGCGCCAGCAGCGGGACTAGCGGGAGTTGGTCCTACAATGAGCAGTTCTTC. It translates to CASSGTSGSWSYNEQFF.